This passage covers 5 T cell receptor beta chains from one sample sequenced in a study of blood T cell repertoires in COVID-19. Method: immunoSEQ multiplex PCR; TCRdb's copy keeps in-frame clones and lacks some. Found here are about 33,000 clones, 85% to 90% of them singletons; the top ten hold roughly 6.3%. Sequencing input: peripheral blood. The receptors here all came from a human donor in a cohort sampled during active COVID-19.

The chain combines TRBV7-9 with TRBJ1-4, with 8 bases that match TRBD1. Germline trimming cut 4 bases from V and 6 bases from J; bases unmatched to any gene: 10. In germline, CDR1 is SEHNR, CDR2 FQNEAQ (reference sequence). CDR3 length: 16 residues. DNA of the CDR3: TGTGCCAGCAGCTCGGACAGGGTCAGGTTTCATGAAAAACTGTTTTTT. It translates to CASSSDRVRFHEKLFF.

The CDR3 DNA follows: TGCAGTGCTAGTCCGGCAGGGTTAAACCTTGGGGCCAACGTCCTGACTTTC. Protein: CSASPAGLNLGANVLTF. The chain carries TRBV20-1 and TRBJ2-6; D is perhaps TRBD1 (5 bases). The CDR3 totals 17 residues. Trimming removed 3 bases at V and 3 bases at J, with 18 bases between. The germline CDR1 and CDR2 sequences are DFQATT and SNEGSKA (reference sequence).

In this sample, this clone turned up a few times. This rearrangement joins TRBV7-3 to TRBJ2-1; 10 bases map to TRBD1. The CDR3 totals 15 residues. Per germline, CDR1 SGHTA and CDR2 FQGTGA. V was pared by 3 bases and J by 4 bases, with 3 bases of the junction left unmatched. The CDR3 loop reads CASSFGQGEYNEQFF. CDR3 in DNA: TGTGCCAGCAGCTTCGGACAGGGGGAGTACAATGAGCAGTTCTTC.

The chain has TRBV6-5 and TRBJ2-7, with 7 bases identical to TRBD1. The CDR3 totals 13 residues. J gave up 3 bases and V 6 bases, and 5 bases lay outside the gene matches. The germline V gene has CDR1 MNHEY and CDR2 SVGAGI. This CDR3 reads CASSYRGFYEQYF. CDR3 sequence (DNA): TGTGCCAGCAGCTACAGGGGATTCTACGAGCAGTACTTC.

J is TRBJ2-7 and V is TRBV3-1 (or the pseudogene TRBV3-2); 9 bases are shared with TRBD2. Germline lookup yields CDR1 LGHDT and CDR2 YNNKEL (reference sequence). The CDR3 extends over 15 amino acids. J lost 4 bases, V lost 4 bases, and 8 bases had no gene match. The CDR3 protein is CASSPWERGEYEQYF. CDR3 sequence (DNA): TGTGCCAGCAGCCCGTGGGAGCGGGGGGAATACGAGCAGTACTTC.